This T cell receptor (beta chain) was recorded in a study of blood T cells in healthy people across ages. Unmatched junction bases numbered 11, after V lost 5 bases and J lost 8 bases. The CDR3 length is 16 residues. Per the germline V gene, CDR1 is SEHNR and CDR2 is FQNEAQ (reference sequence). PCR was performed a second time for about 7 to 12 cycles using a sample-barcoded 5' primer and a J-beta primer mix. MiXCR was run by TCRdb on the 5' RACE reads, yielding one entry per CDR3 protein. The top ten hold 0.65% to 0.75% of the sample, which has around 1,000,000 distinct CDR3 sequences, about 25% seen once. This sample was shared with a second study, whose subject was T cells of mothers and their children.

The receptor was isolated from a girl aged 2 to 9 in good health. The chain is built from TRBV7-9 and TRBJ1-4; 10 bases align to TRBD1. Sequences were obtained from blood. The DNA of the CDR3 is TGTGCCAGCAGCCAGATCTTCGGACAGGGGGAGGAAAAACTGTTTTTT. It codes for CASSQIFGQGEEKLFF. The whole variable domain, remainder taken from reference TRBV7-9 and TRBJ1-4, is DTGVSQNPRHKITKRGQNVTFRCDPISEHNRLYWYRQTLGQGPEFLTYFQNEAQLEKSRLLSDRFSAERPKGSFSTLEIQRTEQGDSAMYLCASSQIFGQGEEKLFFGSGTQLSVL.